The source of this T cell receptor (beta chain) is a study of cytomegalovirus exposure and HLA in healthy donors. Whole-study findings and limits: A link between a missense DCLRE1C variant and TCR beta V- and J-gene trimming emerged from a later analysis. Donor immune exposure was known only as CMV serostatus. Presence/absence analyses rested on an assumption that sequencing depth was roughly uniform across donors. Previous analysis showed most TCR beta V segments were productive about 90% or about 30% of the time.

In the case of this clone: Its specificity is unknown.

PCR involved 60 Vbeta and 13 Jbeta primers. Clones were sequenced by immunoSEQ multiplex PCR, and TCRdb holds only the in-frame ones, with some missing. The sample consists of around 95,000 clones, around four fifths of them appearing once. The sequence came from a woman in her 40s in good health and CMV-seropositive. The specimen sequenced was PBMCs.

DNA of the CDR3: TGTGCCAGCAGCTTAGGGACAGACTATGGCTACACCTTC. Residues: CASSLGTDYGYTF. V gene TRBV5-4 combines with J gene TRBJ1-2; 7 bases agree with TRBD1. The V and J ends lost 2 bases and 3 bases, in that order; junction bases with no gene match: 1. The CDR3 has 13 amino acids. The germline CDR1 and CDR2 sequences are SGHNT and YYREEE (reference sequence).